This is a list of T cell receptor beta chains from one sample in a study of technical replicates of blood from a few donors. Clones were sequenced by immunoSEQ multiplex PCR, and TCRdb holds only the in-frame ones, with some missing. The sample lists approximately 100,000 clones, 96% seen once, with approximately 0.21% in the top ten. Sequencing was carried out using T cells isolated from PBMCs. The receptors shown here come from a human donor in good health. The CDR3 runs from the conserved cysteine through the conserved F or W. Fields, in order: CDR3 DNA, CDR3 protein, V gene, clone size, J gene, D gene. A D gene is named only where the DNA matches it firmly. Clone size is not always given. Where it is, it says once, few, many or a class for expanded clones.

CDR3nt: TGTGCCAGCAGCTTACGACTAGCTGGGGCGTTCGAGGAGCTGTTTTTT
CDR3aa: CASSLRLAGAFEELFF
v_gene: TRBV7-8
abundance: .
j_gene: TRBJ2-2
d_gene: TRBD2

CDR3nt: TGTGCCAGCCGTCGGGGGGGTGGGGCCAACGTCCTGACTTTC
CDR3aa: CASRRGGGANVLTF
v_gene: TRBV7-2
abundance: .
j_gene: TRBJ2-6
d_gene: TRBD2

CDR3nt: TGTGCCAGCAGTGTAGAGCGGGAGAGGACAGATACGCAGTATTTT
CDR3aa: CASSVERERTDTQYF
v_gene: TRBV6-1
abundance: .
j_gene: TRBJ2-3
d_gene: TRBD2

CDR3nt: TGTGCTAGCAGCGAGGGACAGGTCCAAGAGACCCAGTACTTC
CDR3aa: CASSEGQVQETQYF
v_gene: TRBV7-7
abundance: .
j_gene: TRBJ2-5
d_gene: TRBD1

CDR3nt: TGTGCCAGCAGCTTAGCGGGGACTAGTCGCACCCAGTACTTC
CDR3aa: CASSLAGTSRTQYF
v_gene: TRBV7-6
abundance: .
j_gene: TRBJ2-5
d_gene: TRBD2

CDR3nt: TGTGCCAGTAGTCCCGGGATAGCTACTAATGAAAAACTGTTTTTT
CDR3aa: CASSPGIATNEKLFF
v_gene: TRBV19
abundance: once
j_gene: TRBJ1-4
d_gene: .

CDR3nt: TGTGCCAGCAGCCGACAGGGGGCAGGTGGCTACACCTTC
CDR3aa: CASSRQGAGGYTF
v_gene: TRBV25-1
abundance: .
j_gene: TRBJ1-2
d_gene: TRBD1

CDR3nt: TGTGCCAGCAGCCGCCGGGGGGCACCTGGAAACACCATATATTTT
CDR3aa: CASSRRGAPGNTIYF
v_gene: TRBV7-2
abundance: .
j_gene: TRBJ1-3
d_gene: .

CDR3nt: TGTGCCAGCAGCTTCAAGCGACGCTACGAGCAGTACTTC
CDR3aa: CASSFKRRYEQYF
v_gene: TRBV11-2
abundance: .
j_gene: TRBJ2-7
d_gene: .

CDR3nt: TGTGCCAGCAGTGCCCGGTGGGGCAAAAATGAAAAACTGTTTTTT
CDR3aa: CASSARWGKNEKLFF
v_gene: TRBV6-5
abundance: .
j_gene: TRBJ1-4
d_gene: .

CDR3nt: TGCAGCGTTGAGATAACTTCTAATTCACCCCTCCACTTT
CDR3aa: CSVEITSNSPLHF
v_gene: TRBV29-1
abundance: .
j_gene: TRBJ1-6
d_gene: .

CDR3nt: TGCGCCAGCAGTGTTACAGTCGGCCAAGAGCAGTACTTC
CDR3aa: CASSVTVGQEQYF
v_gene: TRBV10-2
abundance: .
j_gene: TRBJ2-7
d_gene: .

CDR3nt: TGCGCCAGCAGAACGGGACTAGCGGGAGACGAGCAGTTCTTC
CDR3aa: CASRTGLAGDEQFF
v_gene: TRBV5-1
abundance: .
j_gene: TRBJ2-1
d_gene: TRBD2

CDR3nt: TGTGCCAGCAGCCGAAACCCTAATGGGGGCTCTAGGGATTCACCCCTCCACTTT
CDR3aa: CASSRNPNGGSRDSPLHF
v_gene: TRBV7-6
abundance: .
j_gene: TRBJ1-6
d_gene: .

CDR3nt: TGTGCCAGCAGCTTAGGGCTAGAACTCGAGCAGTACTTC
CDR3aa: CASSLGLELEQYF
v_gene: TRBV11-2
abundance: .
j_gene: TRBJ2-7
d_gene: .

CDR3nt: TGTGCCAGCAGCCACAGGGTAGGTGATGGTGGCTACACCTTC
CDR3aa: CASSHRVGDGGYTF
v_gene: TRBV14
abundance: .
j_gene: TRBJ1-2
d_gene: .

CDR3nt: TGCGCCAGCAGCTTGGTAGGGACAGCGCATGAAGCTTTCTTT
CDR3aa: CASSLVGTAHEAFF
v_gene: TRBV5-1
abundance: .
j_gene: TRBJ1-1
d_gene: TRBD1

CDR3nt: TGTGCCAGCAGCTCCAACCCCGGGACAGTATACGAGCAGTACTTC
CDR3aa: CASSSNPGTVYEQYF
v_gene: TRBV5-5
abundance: once
j_gene: TRBJ2-7
d_gene: TRBD1

CDR3nt: TGCGCCAGCAGCCCAGGCTTAACTCCCTACGAGCAGTACTTC
CDR3aa: CASSPGLTPYEQYF
v_gene: TRBV5-1
abundance: .
j_gene: TRBJ2-7
d_gene: .

CDR3nt: TGTGCCAGCAGCCTGGGACAGGGGGCCGGCCAAGAGACCCAGTACTTC
CDR3aa: CASSLGQGAGQETQYF
v_gene: TRBV5-5
abundance: .
j_gene: TRBJ2-5
d_gene: TRBD1

CDR3nt: TGTGCCAGCAGCCCAGGACTAGCGGGGTGGGCAGATACGCAGTATTTT
CDR3aa: CASSPGLAGWADTQYF
v_gene: TRBV5-8
abundance: .
j_gene: TRBJ2-3
d_gene: TRBD2

CDR3nt: TGTGCCAGCAGCACCGGACTAGTCAAAGAGACCCAGTACTTC
CDR3aa: CASSTGLVKETQYF
v_gene: TRBV27
abundance: .
j_gene: TRBJ2-5
d_gene: TRBD2

CDR3nt: TGCAGCGTTGGGGCACTAGCCGGCTCCTACAATGAGCAGTTCTTC
CDR3aa: CSVGALAGSYNEQFF
v_gene: TRBV29-1
abundance: .
j_gene: TRBJ2-1
d_gene: .

CDR3nt: TGCAGCGTTCTCTCAGCCCAGGGCGAATACGGGGAGCTGTTTTTT
CDR3aa: CSVLSAQGEYGELFF
v_gene: TRBV29-1
abundance: .
j_gene: TRBJ2-2
d_gene: .

CDR3nt: TGTGCCAGCAGCCAAGATGGACAGGGCCCTTTCCGCTATGGCTACACCTTC
CDR3aa: CASSQDGQGPFRYGYTF
v_gene: TRBV4-2
abundance: .
j_gene: TRBJ1-2
d_gene: TRBD1

CDR3nt: TGTGCCAGCAGTCAGAATGGCCGCGAGCAGTACTTC
CDR3aa: CASSQNGREQYF
v_gene: TRBV27
abundance: .
j_gene: TRBJ2-7
d_gene: .

CDR3nt: TGTGCCAGCAGTCCAGGGTCAGGAAACACCATATATTTT
CDR3aa: CASSPGSGNTIYF
v_gene: TRBV27
abundance: .
j_gene: TRBJ1-3
d_gene: .

CDR3nt: TGTGCTAGTGGTTTGGTAATTCTCGGGTACAGGGAGTCGACCGGGGAGCTGTTTTTT
CDR3aa: CASGLVILGYRESTGELFF
v_gene: TRBV12-5
abundance: .
j_gene: TRBJ2-2
d_gene: .

CDR3nt: TGTGCCAGCGCCGCTCCGGGACTAGCGGGAGCCCCGACAGGTGAGCAGTTCTTC
CDR3aa: CASAAPGLAGAPTGEQFF
v_gene: TRBV28
abundance: .
j_gene: TRBJ2-1
d_gene: TRBD2

CDR3nt: TGTGCCAGCAGCGGTATAGCGGGGGTGTACAATGAGCAGTTCTTC
CDR3aa: CASSGIAGVYNEQFF
v_gene: TRBV7-2
abundance: .
j_gene: TRBJ2-1
d_gene: TRBD2

CDR3nt: TGTGCCAGCAGCTTAGTAGCAGCAACTAATGAAAAACTGTTTTTT
CDR3aa: CASSLVAATNEKLFF
v_gene: TRBV11-3
abundance: .
j_gene: TRBJ1-4
d_gene: .

CDR3nt: TGTGCCAGCAGCGTAGCAAGCCTAGCGGGTAATGAGCAGTTCTTC
CDR3aa: CASSVASLAGNEQFF
v_gene: TRBV9
abundance: once
j_gene: TRBJ2-1
d_gene: TRBD2

CDR3nt: TGTGCCAGCAGTGAACACACACCCGCTGGGACCCAGTACTTC
CDR3aa: CASSEHTPAGTQYF
v_gene: TRBV6-1
abundance: few
j_gene: TRBJ2-5
d_gene: .

CDR3nt: TGTGCCATGCGAATCCGGGATGGAAACACTGAAGCTTTCTTT
CDR3aa: CAMRIRDGNTEAFF
v_gene: TRBV7-9
abundance: .
j_gene: TRBJ1-1
d_gene: .

CDR3nt: TGTGCCAGCAGTTACAGGGGGAGCACAGATACGCAGTATTTT
CDR3aa: CASSYRGSTDTQYF
v_gene: TRBV6-5
abundance: .
j_gene: TRBJ2-3
d_gene: .

CDR3nt: TGTGCCAGTACACCTAGTGGGGGGGGCTCTGGAAACACCATATATTTT
CDR3aa: CASTPSGGGSGNTIYF
v_gene: TRBV7-9
abundance: .
j_gene: TRBJ1-3
d_gene: .

CDR3nt: TGCGCCAGCAGCGATCCGGGACAGGGGGCGTCCGAGCAGTACTTC
CDR3aa: CASSDPGQGASEQYF
v_gene: TRBV10-2
abundance: .
j_gene: TRBJ2-7
d_gene: TRBD1

CDR3nt: TGTGCCAGCAGTTACTCTATCAGGCCGTCTACGGGCTACACCTTC
CDR3aa: CASSYSIRPSTGYTF
v_gene: TRBV6-5
abundance: .
j_gene: TRBJ1-2
d_gene: .

CDR3nt: TGCGCCAGCAGCCAAGATCACGGGGGAAACACTGAAGCTTTCTTT
CDR3aa: CASSQDHGGNTEAFF
v_gene: TRBV4-1
abundance: .
j_gene: TRBJ1-1
d_gene: .

CDR3nt: TGCGCCAGCAGCTTAAGCCAGGGCCGATCCTACGAGCAGTACTTC
CDR3aa: CASSLSQGRSYEQYF
v_gene: TRBV5-1
abundance: .
j_gene: TRBJ2-7
d_gene: .

CDR3nt: TGTGCCGGCGGGGTGGAGTATGGCTACACCTTC
CDR3aa: CAGGVEYGYTF
v_gene: TRBV2
abundance: .
j_gene: TRBJ1-2
d_gene: .

CDR3nt: TGCGCCAGCAGCCCGGGACTAATTAATGAAAAACTGTTTTTT
CDR3aa: CASSPGLINEKLFF
v_gene: TRBV10-2
abundance: .
j_gene: TRBJ1-4
d_gene: .

CDR3nt: TGCGCCAGCAGCGGGCGACTAGCGGGAGGCCCAGATACGCAGTATTTT
CDR3aa: CASSGRLAGGPDTQYF
v_gene: TRBV5-1
abundance: .
j_gene: TRBJ2-3
d_gene: TRBD2

CDR3nt: TGTGCCAGCAGTGGGGACGGGGGGAGGGCTTTCTTT
CDR3aa: CASSGDGGRAFF
v_gene: TRBV27
abundance: .
j_gene: TRBJ1-1
d_gene: .

CDR3nt: TGTGCCAGCAGTTTAAATCGACAGGAGACCTACGAGCAGTACTTC
CDR3aa: CASSLNRQETYEQYF
v_gene: TRBV6-5
abundance: .
j_gene: TRBJ2-7
d_gene: .

CDR3nt: TGTGCCAGCAGTTATACAGGGCAGGGCAATCAGCCCCAGCATTTT
CDR3aa: CASSYTGQGNQPQHF
v_gene: TRBV6-6
abundance: .
j_gene: TRBJ1-5
d_gene: .

CDR3nt: TGTGCCATCAGTGACGGGAAGGACTGGATCCAAGAGACCCAGTACTTC
CDR3aa: CAISDGKDWIQETQYF
v_gene: TRBV10-3
abundance: .
j_gene: TRBJ2-5
d_gene: .

CDR3nt: TGTGCCAGCAGTGTTGCTCTAGCGGAGATCACAGATACGCAGTATTTT
CDR3aa: CASSVALAEITDTQYF
v_gene: TRBV2
abundance: .
j_gene: TRBJ2-3
d_gene: TRBD2

CDR3nt: TGTGCCAGCAGCCAGACTAGCGGGGTCCAAGAGACCCAGTACTTC
CDR3aa: CASSQTSGVQETQYF
v_gene: TRBV6-6
abundance: .
j_gene: TRBJ2-5
d_gene: TRBD2

CDR3nt: TGTGCCAGCAGTCGGGGGGGGACGGGCGAAAAACTGTTTTTT
CDR3aa: CASSRGGTGEKLFF
v_gene: TRBV5-5
abundance: .
j_gene: TRBJ1-4
d_gene: .

CDR3nt: TGTGCCGCGGGCACTGAAGCTTTCTTT
CDR3aa: CAAGTEAFF
v_gene: TRBV6-1
abundance: .
j_gene: TRBJ1-1
d_gene: .

CDR3nt: TGTGCCAGCAGCTTAACGCCTATCTCCACAGATACGCAGTATTTT
CDR3aa: CASSLTPISTDTQYF
v_gene: TRBV5-6
abundance: .
j_gene: TRBJ2-3
d_gene: .

CDR3nt: TGTGCCAGCCGGAGGGGCGGAGCCAGGGCTTATGGCTACACCTTC
CDR3aa: CASRRGGARAYGYTF
v_gene: TRBV13
abundance: once
j_gene: TRBJ1-2
d_gene: .

CDR3nt: TGCGCCAGCAGGCAAGCTCAGGGGAAAACTGGCGAGACCCAGTACTTC
CDR3aa: CASRQAQGKTGETQYF
v_gene: TRBV4-1
abundance: .
j_gene: TRBJ2-5
d_gene: .